This T cell receptor (beta chain) stems from a study of blood T cell repertoires in COVID-19. Turning to the study itself: From T cells, B-cell-depleted T cells, or PBMCs came the material, which was cDNA or gDNA.

A case of COVID-19 had been met by exposed participants within 2 weeks before study entry. The germline V gene encodes CDR1 SGHDN and CDR2 FVKESK. V was pared by 1 base and J by 6 bases, with 12 bases between. The CDR3 runs to 15 residues. Data came from immunoSEQ multiplex PCR; TCRdb stores just in-frame clones and leaves some out. The sample shows about 180,000 clones, 80% of them seen only once. This clone was detected only a few times. This TCR came from a man aged 55 to 70 who had been exposed to COVID-19. The sample taken for sequencing was PBMCs or T cells enriched from blood (not recorded which). V usage is TRBV14 and J usage is TRBJ2-2; D may be TRBD1 (6 bases). The CDR3 loop reads CASSQAQGLSGELFF. CDR3 nucleotides: TGTGCCAGCAGCCAAGCACAGGGCCTTTCCGGGGAGCTGTTTTTT.